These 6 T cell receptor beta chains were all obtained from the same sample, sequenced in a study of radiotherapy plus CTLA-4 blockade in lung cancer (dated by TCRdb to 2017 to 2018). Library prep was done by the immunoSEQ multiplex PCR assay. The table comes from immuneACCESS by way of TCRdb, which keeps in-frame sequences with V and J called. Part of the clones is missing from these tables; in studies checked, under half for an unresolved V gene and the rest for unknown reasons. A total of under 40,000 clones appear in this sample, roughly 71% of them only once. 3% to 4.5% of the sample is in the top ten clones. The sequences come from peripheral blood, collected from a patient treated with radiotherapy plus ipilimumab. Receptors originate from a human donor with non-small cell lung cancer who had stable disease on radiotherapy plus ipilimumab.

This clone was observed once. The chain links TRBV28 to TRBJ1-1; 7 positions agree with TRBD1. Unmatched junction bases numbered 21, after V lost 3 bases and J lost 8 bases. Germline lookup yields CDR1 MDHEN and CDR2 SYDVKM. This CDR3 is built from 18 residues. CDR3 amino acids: CASSFSDHLIGGEWEAFF. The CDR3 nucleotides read TGTGCCAGCAGTTTTTCGGACCACCTTATAGGGGGCGAGTGGGAAGCTTTCTTT. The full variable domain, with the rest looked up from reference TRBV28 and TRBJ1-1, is DVKVTQSSRYLVKRTGEKVFLECVQDMDHENMFWYRQDPGLGLRLIYFSYDVKMKEKGDIPEGYSVSREKKERFSLILESASTNQTSMYLCASSFSDHLIGGEWEAFFGQGTRLTVV.

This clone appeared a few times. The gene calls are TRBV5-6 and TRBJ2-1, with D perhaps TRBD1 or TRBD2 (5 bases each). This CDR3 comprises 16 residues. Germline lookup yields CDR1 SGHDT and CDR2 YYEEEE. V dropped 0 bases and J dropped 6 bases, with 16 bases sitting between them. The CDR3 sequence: CASSLVSGRRLNEQFF. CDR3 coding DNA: TGTGCCAGCAGCTTGGTCTCGGGACGGAGACTCAATGAGCAGTTCTTC.

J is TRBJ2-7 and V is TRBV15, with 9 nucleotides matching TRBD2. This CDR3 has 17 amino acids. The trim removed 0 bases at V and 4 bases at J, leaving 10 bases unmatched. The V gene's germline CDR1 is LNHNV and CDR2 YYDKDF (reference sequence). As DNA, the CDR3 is TGTGCCACCAGCAGAGAGGGCCGAGGGCTAGCGGGATACGAGCAGTACTTC. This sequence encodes CATSREGRGLAGYEQYF.

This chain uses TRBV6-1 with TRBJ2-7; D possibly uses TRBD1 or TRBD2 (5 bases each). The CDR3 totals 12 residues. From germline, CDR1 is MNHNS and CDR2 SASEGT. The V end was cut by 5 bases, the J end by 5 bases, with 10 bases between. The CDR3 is CASSPRGHEQYF. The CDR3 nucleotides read TGTGCCAGCAGTCCTCGGGGCCACGAGCAGTACTTC.

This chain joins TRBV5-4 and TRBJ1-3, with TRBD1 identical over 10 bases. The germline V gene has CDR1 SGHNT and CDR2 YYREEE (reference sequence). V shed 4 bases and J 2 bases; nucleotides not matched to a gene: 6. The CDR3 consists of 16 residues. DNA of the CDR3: TGTGCCAGCAGCCCCGGGACAGGGGCGGCTGGAAACACCATATATTTT. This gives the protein CASSPGTGAAGNTIYF.

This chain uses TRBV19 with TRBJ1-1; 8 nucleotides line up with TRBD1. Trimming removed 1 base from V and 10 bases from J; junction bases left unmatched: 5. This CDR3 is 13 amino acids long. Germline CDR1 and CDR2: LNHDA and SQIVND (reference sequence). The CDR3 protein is CASSIGVQGAAFF. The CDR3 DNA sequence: TGTGCCAGTAGTATAGGTGTCCAGGGGGCAGCTTTCTTT. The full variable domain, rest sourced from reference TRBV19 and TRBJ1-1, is DGGITQSPKYLFRKEGQNVTLSCEQNLNHDAMYWYRQDPGQGLRLIYYSQIVNDFQKGDIAEGYSVSREKKESFPLTVTSAQKNPTAFYLCASSIGVQGAAFFGQGTRLTVV.